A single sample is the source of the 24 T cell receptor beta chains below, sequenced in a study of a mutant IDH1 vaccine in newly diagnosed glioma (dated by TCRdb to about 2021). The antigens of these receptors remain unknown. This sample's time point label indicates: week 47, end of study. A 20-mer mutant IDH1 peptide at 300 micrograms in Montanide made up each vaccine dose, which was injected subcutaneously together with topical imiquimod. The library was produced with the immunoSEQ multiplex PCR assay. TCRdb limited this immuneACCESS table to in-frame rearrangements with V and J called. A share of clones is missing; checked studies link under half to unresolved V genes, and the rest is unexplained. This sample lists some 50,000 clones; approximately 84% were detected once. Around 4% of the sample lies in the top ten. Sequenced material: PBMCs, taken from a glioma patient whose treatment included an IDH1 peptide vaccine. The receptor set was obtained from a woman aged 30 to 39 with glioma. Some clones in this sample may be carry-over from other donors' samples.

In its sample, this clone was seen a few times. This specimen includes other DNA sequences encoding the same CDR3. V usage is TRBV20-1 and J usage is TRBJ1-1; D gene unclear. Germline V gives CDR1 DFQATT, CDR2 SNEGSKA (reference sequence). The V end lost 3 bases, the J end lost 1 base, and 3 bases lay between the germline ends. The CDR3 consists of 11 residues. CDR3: CSASENTEAFF. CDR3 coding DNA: TGCAGTGCTAGTGAGAACACTGAAGCTTTCTTT.

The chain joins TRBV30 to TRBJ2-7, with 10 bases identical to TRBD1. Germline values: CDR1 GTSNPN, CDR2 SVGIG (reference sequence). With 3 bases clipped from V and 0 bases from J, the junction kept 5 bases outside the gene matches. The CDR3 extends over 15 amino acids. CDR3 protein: CAWSLGTGVSYEQYF. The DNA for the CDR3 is TGTGCCTGGAGCCTTGGGACAGGGGTCTCCTACGAGCAGTACTTC.

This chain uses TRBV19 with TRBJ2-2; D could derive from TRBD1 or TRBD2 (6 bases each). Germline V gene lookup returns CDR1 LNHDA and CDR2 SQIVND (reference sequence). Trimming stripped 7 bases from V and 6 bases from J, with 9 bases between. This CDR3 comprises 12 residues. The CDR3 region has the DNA TGTGCCAGTACGGGGGCGGCCGGGGAGCTGTTTTTT. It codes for CASTGAAGELFF.

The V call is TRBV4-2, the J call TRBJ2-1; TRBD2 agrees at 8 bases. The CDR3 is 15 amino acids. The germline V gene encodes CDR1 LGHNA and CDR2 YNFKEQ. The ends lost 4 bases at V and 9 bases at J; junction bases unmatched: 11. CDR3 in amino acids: CASSPETSASREQFF. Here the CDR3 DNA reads TGTGCCAGCAGCCCGGAGACTAGCGCCTCGCGTGAGCAGTTCTTC.

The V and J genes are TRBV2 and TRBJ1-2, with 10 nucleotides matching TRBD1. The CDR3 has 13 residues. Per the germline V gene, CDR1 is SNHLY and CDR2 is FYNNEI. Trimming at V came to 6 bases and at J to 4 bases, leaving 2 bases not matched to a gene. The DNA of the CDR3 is TGTGCCAGCAGGGGGACAGGGGTCTATGGCTACACCTTC. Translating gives CASRGTGVYGYTF.

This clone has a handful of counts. CDR3 protein: CSVLADNEKLFF. In DNA form, the CDR3 reads TGCAGCGTCCTCGCCGATAATGAAAAACTGTTTTTT. The chain combines TRBV29-1 with TRBJ1-4; D call uncertain. The CDR3 length is 12 residues. V was cut by 6 bases and J by 4 bases, with 9 bases left in between. Germline V gene data show CDR1 as SQVTM and CDR2 as ANQGSEA.

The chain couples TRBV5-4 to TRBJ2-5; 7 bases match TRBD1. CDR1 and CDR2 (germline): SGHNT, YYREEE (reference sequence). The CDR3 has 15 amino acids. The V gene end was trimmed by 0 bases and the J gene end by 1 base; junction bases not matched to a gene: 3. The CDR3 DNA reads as TGTGCCAGCAGCTTGGTGGCAGGGGGCCAAGAGACCCAGTACTTC. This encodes CASSLVAGGQETQYF.

This chain's CDR3 is CASSIGAVLTF. CDR3 DNA: TGTGCCAGCAGTATCGGGGCCGTCCTGACTTTC. J is TRBJ2-6 and V is TRBV14; D may match TRBD1 or TRBD2 (5 bases each). The ends were cut back, 6 bases at V and 12 bases at J, with 9 bases in the middle. This CDR3 is built from 11 residues. Germline assignment: CDR1 SGHDN and CDR2 FVKESK.

The CDR3 region has the DNA TGTGCCAGCAGTATGACCTCCCCAAACACTGAAGCTTTCTTT. Residues: CASSMTSPNTEAFF. The genes are TRBV6-6 and TRBJ1-1; D unclear. The V end lost 5 bases, the J end lost 2 bases, and 12 bases lay between the germline ends. The CDR3 extends over 14 amino acids. Germline V lookup: CDR1 MNHNY, CDR2 SVGAGI (reference sequence).

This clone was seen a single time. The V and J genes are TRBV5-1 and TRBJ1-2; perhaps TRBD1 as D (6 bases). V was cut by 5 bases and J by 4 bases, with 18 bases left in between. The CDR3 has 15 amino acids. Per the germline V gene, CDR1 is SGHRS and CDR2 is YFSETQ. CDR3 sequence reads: CASSFGQGHPYGYTF. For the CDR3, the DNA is TGCGCCAGCAGTTTTGGGCAGGGACACCCCTATGGCTACACCTTC.

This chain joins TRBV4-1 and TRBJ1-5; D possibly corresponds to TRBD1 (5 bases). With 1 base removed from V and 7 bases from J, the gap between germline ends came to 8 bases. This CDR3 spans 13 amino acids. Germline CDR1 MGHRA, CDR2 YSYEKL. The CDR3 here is CASSQARDQPQHF. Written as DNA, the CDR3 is TGCGCCAGCAGCCAAGCAAGGGACCAGCCCCAGCATTTT.

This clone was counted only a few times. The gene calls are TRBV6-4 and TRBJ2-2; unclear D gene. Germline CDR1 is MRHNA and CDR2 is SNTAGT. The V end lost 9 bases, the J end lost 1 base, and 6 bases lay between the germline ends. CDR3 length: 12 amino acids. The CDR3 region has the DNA TGTGCCAGTGGTCAGAACACCGGGGAGCTGTTTTTT. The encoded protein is CASGQNTGELFF.

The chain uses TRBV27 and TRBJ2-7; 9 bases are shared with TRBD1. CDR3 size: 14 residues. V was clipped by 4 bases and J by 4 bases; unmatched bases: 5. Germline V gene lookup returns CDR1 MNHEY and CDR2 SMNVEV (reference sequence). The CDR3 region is CASSSGTGRYEQYF. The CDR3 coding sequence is TGTGCCAGCAGTTCCGGGACAGGGAGGTACGAGCAGTACTTC.

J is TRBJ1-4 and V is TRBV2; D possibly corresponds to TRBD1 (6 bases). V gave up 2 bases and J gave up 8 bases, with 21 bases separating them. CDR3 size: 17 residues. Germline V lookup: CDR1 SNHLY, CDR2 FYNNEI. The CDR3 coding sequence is TGTGCCAGCAGTGAAAGGGGAAGTTGGGGGGGCGAAGAAAAACTGTTTTTT. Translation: CASSERGSWGGEEKLFF.

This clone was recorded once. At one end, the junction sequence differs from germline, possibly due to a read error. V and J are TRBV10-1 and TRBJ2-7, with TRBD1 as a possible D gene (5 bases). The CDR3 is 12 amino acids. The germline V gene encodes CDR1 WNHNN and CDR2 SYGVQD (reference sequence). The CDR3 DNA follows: TGCGCCAGCAGTGAGTCAGGCCAGGAAGGGGACTTC. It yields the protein CASSESGQEGDF.

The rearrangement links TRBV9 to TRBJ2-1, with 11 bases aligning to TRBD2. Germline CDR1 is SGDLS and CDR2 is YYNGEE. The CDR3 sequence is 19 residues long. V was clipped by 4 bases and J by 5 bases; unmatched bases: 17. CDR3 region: CASSSSRRLAGGLNNEQFF. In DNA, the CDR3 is TGTGCCAGCAGCTCTTCTAGAAGGCTAGCGGGAGGTCTAAACAATGAGCAGTTCTTC.

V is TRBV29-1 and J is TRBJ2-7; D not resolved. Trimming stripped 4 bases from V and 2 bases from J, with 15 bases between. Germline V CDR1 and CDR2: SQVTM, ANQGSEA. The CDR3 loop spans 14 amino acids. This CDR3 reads CSVVLSEGPYEQYF. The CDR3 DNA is TGCAGCGTTGTGTTGTCAGAAGGGCCCTACGAGCAGTACTTC.

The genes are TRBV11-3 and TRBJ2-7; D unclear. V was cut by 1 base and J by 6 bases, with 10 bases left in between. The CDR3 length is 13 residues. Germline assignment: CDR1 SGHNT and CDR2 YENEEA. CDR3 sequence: CASSLGASGEQYF. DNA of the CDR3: TGTGCCAGCAGCTTAGGAGCCAGTGGCGAGCAGTACTTC.

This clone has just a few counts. CDR3 coding DNA: TGTGCCTGGAGTGCCCCTAGCGGGAGAGGGATCAGTACAGATACGCAGTATTTT. It codes for CAWSAPSGRGISTDTQYF. The gene calls are TRBV30 and TRBJ2-3; 10 bases align to TRBD2. Per the germline V gene, CDR1 is GTSNPN and CDR2 is SVGIG (reference sequence). V lost 1 base, J lost 3 bases, and 13 bases stayed unmatched. CDR3 length: 18 amino acids. Together with reference TRBV30 and TRBJ2-3, the CDR3 gives the full variable domain: SQTIHQWPATLVQPVGSPLSLECTVEGTSNPNLYWYRQAAGRGLQLLFYSVGIGQISSEVPQNLSASRPQDRQFILSSKKLLLSDSGFYLCAWSAPSGRGISTDTQYFGPGTRLTVL.

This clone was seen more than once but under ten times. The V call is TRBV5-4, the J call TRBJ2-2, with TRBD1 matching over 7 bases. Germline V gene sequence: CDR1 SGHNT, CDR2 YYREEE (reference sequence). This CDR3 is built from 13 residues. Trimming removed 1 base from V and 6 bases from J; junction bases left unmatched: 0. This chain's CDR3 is CASSLRGPGELFF. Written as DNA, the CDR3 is TGTGCCAGCAGCTTGAGGGGGCCCGGGGAGCTGTTTTTT.

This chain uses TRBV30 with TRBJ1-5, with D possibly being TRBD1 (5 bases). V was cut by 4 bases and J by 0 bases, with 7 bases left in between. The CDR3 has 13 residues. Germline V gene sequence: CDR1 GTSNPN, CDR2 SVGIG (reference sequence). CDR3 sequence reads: CAWNGGSNQPQHF. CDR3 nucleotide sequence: TGTGCCTGGAACGGGGGTAGCAATCAGCCCCAGCATTTT.

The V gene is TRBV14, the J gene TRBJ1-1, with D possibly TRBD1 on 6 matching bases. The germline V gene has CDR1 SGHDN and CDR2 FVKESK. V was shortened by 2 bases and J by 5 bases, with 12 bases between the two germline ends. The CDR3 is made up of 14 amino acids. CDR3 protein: CASSQLGGRTEAFF. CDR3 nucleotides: TGTGCCAGCAGCCAATTAGGGGGAAGGACTGAAGCTTTCTTT. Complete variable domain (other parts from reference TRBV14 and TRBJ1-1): EAGVTQFPSHSVIEKGQTVTLRCDPISGHDNLYWYRRVMGKEIKFLLHFVKESKQDESGMPNNRFLAERTGGTYSTLKVQPAELEDSGVYFCASSQLGGRTEAFFGQGTRLTVV.

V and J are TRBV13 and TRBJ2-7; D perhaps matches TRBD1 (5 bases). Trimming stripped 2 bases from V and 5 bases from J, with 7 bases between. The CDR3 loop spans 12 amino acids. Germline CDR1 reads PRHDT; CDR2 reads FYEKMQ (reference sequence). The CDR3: CASSLQGNEQYF. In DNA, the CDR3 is TGTGCCAGCAGCTTACAGGGTAACGAGCAGTACTTC. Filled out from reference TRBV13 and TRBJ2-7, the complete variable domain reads AAGVIQSPRHLIKEKRETATLKCYPIPRHDTVYWYQQGPGQDPQFLISFYEKMQSDKGSIPDRFSAQQFSDYHSELNMSSLELGDSALYFCASSLQGNEQYFGPGTRLTVT.

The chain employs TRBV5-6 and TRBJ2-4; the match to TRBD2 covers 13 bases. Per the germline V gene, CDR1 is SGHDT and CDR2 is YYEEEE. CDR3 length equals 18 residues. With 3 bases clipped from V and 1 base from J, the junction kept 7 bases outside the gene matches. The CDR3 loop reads CASSSRTSGSNAKNIQYF. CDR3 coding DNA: TGTGCCAGCAGCTCCAGGACTAGCGGGAGTAACGCCAAAAACATTCAGTACTTC.